This T cell receptor beta chain was found in a study of identical twins. The germline V gene encodes CDR1 SGHRS and CDR2 YFSETQ. Unmatched junction bases numbered 9, after V lost 2 bases and J lost 2 bases. This CDR3 is 17 amino acids long. From the 5' RACE reads, TCRdb called clonotypes with MiXCR, one entry per CDR3 protein. The data contain some 760,000 distinct CDR3 sequences, roughly 18% of them singletons. These sequences were also reported in another study, on T cells expressing NK-cell markers. That paper states: Sorted CD3+CD56+NKG2C+, CD3+CD56+NKG2C- and CD3+CD56-NKG2C+ T cells supplied TCR beta repertoires. In a handful of donors, dominant CD3+CD56+NKG2C+ clones formed roughly 1.0-7.5% of CD8+ cells.

The V gene is TRBV5-1, the J gene TRBJ2-3; 9 bases line up with TRBD2. The sample taken for sequencing was PBMCs. The clonotype was recovered from a woman aged 18-29 years in good health. The CDR3 here is CASSFGSGGGATDTQYF. The CDR3 DNA is TGCGCCAGCAGCTTCGGAAGCGGCGGGGGGGCCACAGATACGCAGTATTTT.